This T cell receptor (beta chain) appears in the sequencing data of a study of blood T cell repertoires in COVID-19. Per the original methods: Amplifying reference gene primers gave estimates of nucleated cell counts. Sequencing used immunoSEQ multiplex PCR; TCRdb keeps in-frame clones, though not all of them. V and J calls and clone size are given by that table; D and trimming were obtained from the DNA. This table holds fewer than 250,000 clones, approximately 90% found once. The V end was cut by 0 bases, the J end by 3 bases, with 17 bases between. The CDR3 is 18 amino acids. Germline V gene sequence: CDR1 MNHEY, CDR2 SMNVEV (reference sequence).

The clonotype comes from a man aged 25 to 40 with COVID-19, enrolled during active disease. The sequenced material came from peripheral blood. The rearrangement joins TRBV27 to TRBJ1-4; maybe TRBD1 (5 bases). CDR3 sequence: CASSLSRGSSAPNEKLFF. CDR3 nucleotides: TGTGCCAGCAGTTTATCTAGGGGATCATCCGCCCCTAATGAAAAACTGTTTTTT.